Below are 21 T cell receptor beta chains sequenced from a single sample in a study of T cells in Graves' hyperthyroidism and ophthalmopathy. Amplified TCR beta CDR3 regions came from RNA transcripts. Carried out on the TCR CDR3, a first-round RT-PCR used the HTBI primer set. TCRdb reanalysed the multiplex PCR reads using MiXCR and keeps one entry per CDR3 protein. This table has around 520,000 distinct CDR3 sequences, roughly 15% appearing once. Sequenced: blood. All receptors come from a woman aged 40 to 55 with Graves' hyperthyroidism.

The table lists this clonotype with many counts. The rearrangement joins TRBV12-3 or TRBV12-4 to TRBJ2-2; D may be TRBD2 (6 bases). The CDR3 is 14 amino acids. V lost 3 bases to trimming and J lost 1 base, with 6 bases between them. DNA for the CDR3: TGTGCCAGCAGTTTGCGGGAGAACACCGGGGAGCTGTTTTTT. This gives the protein CASSLRENTGELFF.

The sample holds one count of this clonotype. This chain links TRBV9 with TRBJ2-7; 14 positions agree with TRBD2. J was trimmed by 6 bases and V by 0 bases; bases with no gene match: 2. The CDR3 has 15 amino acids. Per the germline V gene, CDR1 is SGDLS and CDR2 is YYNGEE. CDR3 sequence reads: CASSVEGLAGAEQYF. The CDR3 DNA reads TGTGCCAGCAGCGTAGAGGGACTAGCGGGAGCCGAGCAGTACTTC. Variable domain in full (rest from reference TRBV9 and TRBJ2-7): DSGVTQTPKHLITATGQRVTLRCSPRSGDLSVYWYQQSLDQGLQFLIQYYNGEERAKGNILERFSAQQFPDLHSELNLSSLELGDSALYFCASSVEGLAGAEQYFGPGTRLTVT.

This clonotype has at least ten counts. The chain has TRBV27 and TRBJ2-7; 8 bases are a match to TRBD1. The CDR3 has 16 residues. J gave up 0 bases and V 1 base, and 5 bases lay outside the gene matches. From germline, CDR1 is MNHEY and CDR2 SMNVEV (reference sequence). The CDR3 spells CASSLLTGDTSYEQYF. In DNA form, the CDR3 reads TGTGCCAGCAGTTTATTGACAGGGGATACCTCCTACGAGCAGTACTTC.

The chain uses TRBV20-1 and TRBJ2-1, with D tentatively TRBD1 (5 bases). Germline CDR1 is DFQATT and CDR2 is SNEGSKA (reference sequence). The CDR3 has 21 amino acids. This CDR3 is CRDNQPHRNSLGHRSFGEQFF. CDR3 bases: TGCAGAGATAATCAGCCCCACCGCAATAGTTTGGGGCATAGATCCTTCGGGGAGCAGTTCTTC.

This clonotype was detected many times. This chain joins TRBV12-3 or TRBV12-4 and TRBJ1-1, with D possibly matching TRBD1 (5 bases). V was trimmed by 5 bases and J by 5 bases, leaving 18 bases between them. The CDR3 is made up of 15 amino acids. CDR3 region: CASSLSGVVRTEAFF. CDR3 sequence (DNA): TGTGCCAGCAGTCTCTCGGGGGTGGTGCGGACTGAAGCTTTCTTT.

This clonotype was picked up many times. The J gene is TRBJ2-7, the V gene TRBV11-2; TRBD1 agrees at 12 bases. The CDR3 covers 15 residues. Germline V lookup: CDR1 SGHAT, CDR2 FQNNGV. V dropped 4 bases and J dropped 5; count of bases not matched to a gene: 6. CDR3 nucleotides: TGTGCCAGCAGCTCCTGGGGGACAGGGGGCCACGAGCAGTACTTC. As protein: CASSSWGTGGHEQYF.

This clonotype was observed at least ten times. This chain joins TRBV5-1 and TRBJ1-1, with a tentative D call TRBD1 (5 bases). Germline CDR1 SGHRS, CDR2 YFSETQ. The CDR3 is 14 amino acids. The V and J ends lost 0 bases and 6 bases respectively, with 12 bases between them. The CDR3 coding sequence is TGCGCCAGCAGCTTGGGAGGGGAAGGCGCTGAAGCTTTCTTT. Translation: CASSLGGEGAEAFF. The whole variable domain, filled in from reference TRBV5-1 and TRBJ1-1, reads KAGVTQTPRYLIKTRGQQVTLSCSPISGHRSVSWYQQTPGQGLQFLFEYFSETQRNKGNFPGRFSGRQFSNSRSEMNVSTLELGDSALYLCASSLGGEGAEAFFGQGTRLTVV.

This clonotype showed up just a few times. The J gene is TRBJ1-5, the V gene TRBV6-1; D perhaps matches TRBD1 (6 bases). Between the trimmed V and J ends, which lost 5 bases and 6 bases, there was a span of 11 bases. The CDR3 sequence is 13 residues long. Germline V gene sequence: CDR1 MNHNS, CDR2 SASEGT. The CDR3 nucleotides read TGTGCCAGCAGTAGGGGGGTTTCTCAGCCCCAGCATTTT. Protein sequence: CASSRGVSQPQHF.

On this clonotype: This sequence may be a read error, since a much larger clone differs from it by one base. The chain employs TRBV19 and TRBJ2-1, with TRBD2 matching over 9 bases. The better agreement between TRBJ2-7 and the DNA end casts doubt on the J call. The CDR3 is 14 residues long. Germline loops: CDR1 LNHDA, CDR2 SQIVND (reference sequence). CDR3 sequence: CASTLAGINNEQYF. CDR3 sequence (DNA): TGTGCCAGTACGCTAGCGGGGATTAACAATGAGCAGTACTTC.

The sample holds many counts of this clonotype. This CDR3 reads CAPARDRSGYEQYF. In nucleotides, the CDR3 is TGTGCCCCAGCGAGGGATCGCTCGGGTTACGAGCAGTACTTC. The chain uses TRBV6-1 and TRBJ2-7; maybe TRBD2 (5 bases). Germline V CDR1 and CDR2: MNHNS, SASEGT. Trimming took off 11 bases at V and 4 bases at J, with 21 bases between the two ends. CDR3 length: 14 residues.

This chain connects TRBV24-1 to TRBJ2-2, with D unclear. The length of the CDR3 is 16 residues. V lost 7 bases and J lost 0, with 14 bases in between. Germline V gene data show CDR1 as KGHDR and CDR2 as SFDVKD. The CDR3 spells CATRGPGPANTGELFF. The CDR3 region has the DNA TGTGCCACCAGGGGCCCTGGACCCGCGAACACCGGGGAGCTGTTTTTT.

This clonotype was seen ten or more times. CDR3 in amino acids: CASSDSEGNQPQHF. DNA of the CDR3: TGTGCCAGCAGTGATTCAGAGGGCAATCAGCCCCAGCATTTT. The chain combines TRBV2 with TRBJ1-5; no definite D call. Looked up from germline, CDR1 is SNHLY and CDR2 is FYNNEI. The ends were cut back, 3 bases at V and 2 bases at J, with 8 bases in the middle. The CDR3 contains 14 residues.

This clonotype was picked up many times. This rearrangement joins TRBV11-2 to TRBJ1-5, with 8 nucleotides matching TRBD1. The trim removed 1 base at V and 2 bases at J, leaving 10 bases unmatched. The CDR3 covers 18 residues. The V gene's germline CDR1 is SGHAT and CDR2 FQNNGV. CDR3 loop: CASSLGQGAISGNQPQHF. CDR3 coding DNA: TGTGCCAGCAGCTTAGGTCAGGGGGCGATTAGTGGCAATCAGCCCCAGCATTTT.

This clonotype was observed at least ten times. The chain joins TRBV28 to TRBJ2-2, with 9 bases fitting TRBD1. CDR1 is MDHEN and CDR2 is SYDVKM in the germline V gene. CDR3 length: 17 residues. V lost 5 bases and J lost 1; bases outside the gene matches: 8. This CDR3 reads CASSTPPGQGNTGELFF. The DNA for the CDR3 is TGTGCCAGCAGTACCCCGCCGGGACAGGGGAACACCGGGGAGCTGTTTTTT.

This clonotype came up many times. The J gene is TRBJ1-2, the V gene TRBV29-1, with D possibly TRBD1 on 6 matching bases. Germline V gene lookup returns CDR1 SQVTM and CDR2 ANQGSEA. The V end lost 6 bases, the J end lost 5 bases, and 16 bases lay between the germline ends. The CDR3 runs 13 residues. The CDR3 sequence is CSVRRDTAYGYTF. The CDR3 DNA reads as TGCAGCGTCAGACGGGACACGGCATATGGCTACACCTTC.

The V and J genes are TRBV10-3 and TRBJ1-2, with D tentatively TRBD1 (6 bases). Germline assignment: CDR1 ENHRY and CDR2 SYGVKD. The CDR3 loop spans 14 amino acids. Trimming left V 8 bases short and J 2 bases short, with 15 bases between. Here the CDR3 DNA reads TGTGCCATCGGCTCGGGGGGGCGCAACTATGGCTACACCTTC. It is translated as CAIGSGGRNYGYTF.

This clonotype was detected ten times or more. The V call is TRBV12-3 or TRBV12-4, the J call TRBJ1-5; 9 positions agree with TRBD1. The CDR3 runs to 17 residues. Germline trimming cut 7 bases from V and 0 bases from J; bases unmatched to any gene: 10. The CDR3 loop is CASTTTGGGYSNQPQHF. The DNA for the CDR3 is TGTGCCAGCACCACCACAGGGGGCGGTTATAGCAATCAGCCCCAGCATTTT.

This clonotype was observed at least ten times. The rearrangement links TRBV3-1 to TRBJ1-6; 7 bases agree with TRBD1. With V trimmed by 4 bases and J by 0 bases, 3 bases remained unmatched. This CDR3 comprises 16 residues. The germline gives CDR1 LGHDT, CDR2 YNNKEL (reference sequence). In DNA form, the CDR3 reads TGTGCCAGCAGCCTACGGACAGGCTCCTATAATTCACCCCTCCACTTT. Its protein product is CASSLRTGSYNSPLHF.

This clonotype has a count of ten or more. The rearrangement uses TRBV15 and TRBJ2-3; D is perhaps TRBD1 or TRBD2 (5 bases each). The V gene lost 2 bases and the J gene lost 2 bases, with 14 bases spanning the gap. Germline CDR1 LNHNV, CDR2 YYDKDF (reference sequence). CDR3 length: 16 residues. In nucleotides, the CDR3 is TGTGCCACCAGCAGACGACGGGACGCCTCCACAGATACGCAGTATTTT. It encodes CATSRRRDASTDTQYF.

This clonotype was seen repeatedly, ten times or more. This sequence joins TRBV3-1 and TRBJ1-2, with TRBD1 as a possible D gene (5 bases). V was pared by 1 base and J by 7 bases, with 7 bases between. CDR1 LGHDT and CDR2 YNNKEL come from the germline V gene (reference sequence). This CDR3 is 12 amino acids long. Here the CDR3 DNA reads TGTGCCAGCAGCCAAGCAGGGTCTGGCTACACCTTC. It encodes CASSQAGSGYTF.

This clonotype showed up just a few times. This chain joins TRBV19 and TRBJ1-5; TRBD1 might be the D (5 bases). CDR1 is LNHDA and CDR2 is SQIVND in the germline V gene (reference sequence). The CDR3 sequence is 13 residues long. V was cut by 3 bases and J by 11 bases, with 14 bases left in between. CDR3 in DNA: TGTGCCAGTAGTATTGGGGGGTTTTCGGCCCAGCATTTT. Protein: CASSIGGFSAQHF. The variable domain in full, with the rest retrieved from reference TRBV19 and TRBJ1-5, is DGGITQSPKYLFRKEGQNVTLSCEQNLNHDAMYWYRQDPGQGLRLIYYSQIVNDFQKGDIAEGYSVSREKKESFPLTVTSAQKNPTAFYLCASSIGGFSAQHFGDGTRLSIL.